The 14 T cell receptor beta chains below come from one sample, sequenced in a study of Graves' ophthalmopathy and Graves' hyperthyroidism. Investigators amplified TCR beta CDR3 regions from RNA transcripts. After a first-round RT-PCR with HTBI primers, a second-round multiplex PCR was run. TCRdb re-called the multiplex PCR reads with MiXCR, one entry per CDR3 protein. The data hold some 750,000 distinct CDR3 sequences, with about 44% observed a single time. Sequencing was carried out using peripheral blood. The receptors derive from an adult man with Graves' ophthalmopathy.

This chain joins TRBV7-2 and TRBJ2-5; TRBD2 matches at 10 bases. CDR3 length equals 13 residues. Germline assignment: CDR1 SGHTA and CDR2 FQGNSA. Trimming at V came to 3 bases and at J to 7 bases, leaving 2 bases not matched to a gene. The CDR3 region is CASSFTSGMTQYF. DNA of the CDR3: TGTGCCAGCAGCTTCACTAGCGGGATGACCCAGTACTTC.

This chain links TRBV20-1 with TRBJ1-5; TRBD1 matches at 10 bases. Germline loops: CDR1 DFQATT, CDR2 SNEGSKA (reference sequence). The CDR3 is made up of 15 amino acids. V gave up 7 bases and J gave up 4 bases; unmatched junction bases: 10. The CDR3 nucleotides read TGCAGTGTTGTGACAGGGGGCTTAGGAAATCAGCCCCAGCATTTT. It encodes CSVVTGGLGNQPQHF.

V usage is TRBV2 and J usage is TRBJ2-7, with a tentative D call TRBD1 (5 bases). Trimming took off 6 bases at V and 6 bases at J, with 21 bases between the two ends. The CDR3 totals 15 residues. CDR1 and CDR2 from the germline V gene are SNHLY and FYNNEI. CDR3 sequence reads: CASSTRQKSAGEQYF. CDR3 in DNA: TGTGCCAGCAGCACCCGACAGAAATCAGCAGGCGAGCAGTACTTC.

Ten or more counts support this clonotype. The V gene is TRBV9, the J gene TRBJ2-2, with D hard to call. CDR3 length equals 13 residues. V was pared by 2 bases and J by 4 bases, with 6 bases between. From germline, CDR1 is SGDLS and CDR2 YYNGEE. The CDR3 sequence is CASSVQGTGELFF. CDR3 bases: TGTGCCAGCAGCGTCCAAGGCACCGGGGAGCTGTTTTTT.

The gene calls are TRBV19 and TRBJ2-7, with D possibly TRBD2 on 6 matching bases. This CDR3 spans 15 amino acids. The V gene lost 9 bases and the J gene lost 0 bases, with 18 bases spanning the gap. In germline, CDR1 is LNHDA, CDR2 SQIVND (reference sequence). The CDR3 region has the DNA TGTGCCAGCAGTTTAGTCCTAGCGAGCTCCTACGAGCAGTACTTC. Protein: CASSLVLASSYEQYF.

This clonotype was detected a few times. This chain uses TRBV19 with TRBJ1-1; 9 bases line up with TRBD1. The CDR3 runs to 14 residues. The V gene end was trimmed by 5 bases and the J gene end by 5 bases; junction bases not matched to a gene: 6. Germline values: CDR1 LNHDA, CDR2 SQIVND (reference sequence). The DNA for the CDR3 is TGTGCCAGTAGTGTACAGGGGGCTTTTACTGAAGCTTTCTTT. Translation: CASSVQGAFTEAFF.

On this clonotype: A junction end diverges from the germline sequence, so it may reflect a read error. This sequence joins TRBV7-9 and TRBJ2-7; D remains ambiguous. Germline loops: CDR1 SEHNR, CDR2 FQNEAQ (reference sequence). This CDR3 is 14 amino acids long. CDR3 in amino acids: CASSQDAGSYEQYF. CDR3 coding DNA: TGCGCCAGCAGCCAAGATGCAGGCTCCTACGAGCAGTACTTC.

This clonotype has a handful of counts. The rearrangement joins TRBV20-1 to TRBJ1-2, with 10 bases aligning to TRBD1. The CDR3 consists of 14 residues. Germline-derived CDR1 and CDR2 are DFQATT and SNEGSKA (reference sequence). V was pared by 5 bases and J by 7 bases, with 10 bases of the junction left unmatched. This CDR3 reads CSAEKPGQGIGYTF. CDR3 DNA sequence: TGCAGTGCTGAAAAACCGGGACAGGGGATTGGCTACACCTTC.

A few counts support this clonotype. This chain's CDR3 is CSVAIIPGQGAYEQYF. The CDR3 DNA reads as TGCAGCGTCGCCATTATCCCGGGACAGGGGGCCTACGAGCAGTACTTC. This rearrangement joins TRBV29-1 to TRBJ2-7, with 11 positions matching TRBD1. The CDR3 sequence is 16 residues long. Germline-derived CDR1 and CDR2 are SQVTM and ANQGSEA. V gave up 6 bases and J gave up 2 bases; unmatched junction bases: 12.

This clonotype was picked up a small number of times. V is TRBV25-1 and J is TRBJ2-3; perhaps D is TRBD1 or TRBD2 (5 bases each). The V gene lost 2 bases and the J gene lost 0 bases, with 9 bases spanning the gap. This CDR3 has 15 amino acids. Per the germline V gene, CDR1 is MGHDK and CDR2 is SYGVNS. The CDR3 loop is CASSERGSSTDTQYF. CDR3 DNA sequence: TGTGCCAGCAGTGAACGGGGCTCTAGCACAGATACGCAGTATTTT. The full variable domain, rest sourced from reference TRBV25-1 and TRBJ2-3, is EADIYQTPRYLVIGTGKKITLECSQTMGHDKMYWYQQDPGMELHLIHYSYGVNSTEKGDLSSESTVSRIRTEHFPLTLESARPSHTSQYLCASSERGSSTDTQYFGPGTRLTVL.

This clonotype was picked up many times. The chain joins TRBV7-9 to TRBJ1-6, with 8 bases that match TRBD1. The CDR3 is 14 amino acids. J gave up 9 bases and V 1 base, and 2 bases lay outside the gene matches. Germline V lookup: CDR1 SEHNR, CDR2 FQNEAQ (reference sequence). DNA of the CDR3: TGTGCCAGCAGCTTAGGGACAGGGATTTCACCCCTCCACTTT. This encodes CASSLGTGISPLHF.

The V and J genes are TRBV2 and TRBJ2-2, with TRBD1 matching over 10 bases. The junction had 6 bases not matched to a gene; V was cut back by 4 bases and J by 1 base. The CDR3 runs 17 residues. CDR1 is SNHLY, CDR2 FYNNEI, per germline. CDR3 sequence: CASSVTRDRGNTGELFF. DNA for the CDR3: TGTGCCAGCAGTGTCACCCGGGACAGGGGGAACACCGGGGAGCTGTTTTTT.

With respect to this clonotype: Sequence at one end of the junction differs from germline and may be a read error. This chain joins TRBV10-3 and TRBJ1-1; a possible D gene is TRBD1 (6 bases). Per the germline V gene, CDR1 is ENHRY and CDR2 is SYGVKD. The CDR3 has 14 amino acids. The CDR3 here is CASSSTQGNTEAFF. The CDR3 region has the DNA TGTGCCAGCAGTAGTACACAGGGGAACACTGAAGCTTTCTTT.

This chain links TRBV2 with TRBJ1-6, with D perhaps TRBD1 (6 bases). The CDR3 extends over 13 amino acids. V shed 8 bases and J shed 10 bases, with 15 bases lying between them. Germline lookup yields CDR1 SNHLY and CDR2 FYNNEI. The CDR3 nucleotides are TGTGCCAGCTCACCCCGGGACATCTCACCCCTCCACTTT. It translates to CASSPRDISPLHF.